These T cell receptor beta chains were read from a single sample in a study of somatic mutations in cytotoxic T cells in rheumatoid arthritis. Measured with immunoSEQ multiplex PCR; TCRdb has only the in-frame clones, and not every one. The data show some 16,000 clones, 70% to 85% seen once. Sequencing used CD8+ T cells sorted from blood. The receptors shown here come from an adult with rheumatoid arthritis. CDR3s include the opening cysteine and the closing phenylalanine or tryptophan. Each record gives: clone size, D gene, J gene, V gene, CDR3 length, CDR3 protein, CDR3 DNA. The D gene is left open where the match is weak. Only part of the rows carry a size: once, few, many, or a class if the clone is expanded.

abundance: NA
d_gene: NA
j_gene: TRBJ2-5
v_gene: TRBV5-4
len: 12
CDR3aa: CASSETGETQYF
CDR3nt: TGTGCCAGCAGCGAGACCGGGGAGACCCAGTACTTC

abundance: NA
d_gene: NA
j_gene: TRBJ1-4
v_gene: TRBV6-1
len: 19
CDR3aa: CASSESEFGLFATNEKLFF
CDR3nt: TGTGCCAGCAGTGAAAGCGAATTTGGACTCTTTGCAACTAATGAAAAACTGTTTTTT

abundance: few
d_gene: NA
j_gene: TRBJ1-2
v_gene: TRBV13
len: 17
CDR3aa: CASSDRDTQSGLYGYTF
CDR3nt: TGTGCCAGCAGCGACCGGGACACCCAGTCGGGGCTTTATGGCTACACCTTC

abundance: NA
d_gene: TRBD1
j_gene: TRBJ2-3
v_gene: TRBV6-4
len: 15
CDR3aa: CASSPRTGDTDTQYF
CDR3nt: TGTGCCAGCAGTCCCCGGACAGGGGACACAGATACGCAGTATTTT

abundance: NA
d_gene: NA
j_gene: TRBJ1-5
v_gene: TRBV19
len: 15
CDR3aa: CASRLRDFSNQPQHF
CDR3nt: TGTGCCAGTAGGCTCCGGGACTTTAGCAATCAGCCCCAGCATTTT

abundance: NA
d_gene: TRBD1
j_gene: TRBJ1-2
v_gene: TRBV28
len: 13
CDR3aa: CASSTDRGDGYTF
CDR3nt: TGTGCCAGCAGTACAGACAGGGGGGATGGCTACACCTTC

abundance: NA
d_gene: TRBD2
j_gene: TRBJ2-1
v_gene: TRBV14
len: 18
CDR3aa: CASSQGPGLAGGLHEQFF
CDR3nt: TGTGCCAGCAGCCAAGGCCCGGGACTAGCGGGGGGGCTGCATGAGCAGTTCTTC

abundance: NA
d_gene: NA
j_gene: TRBJ2-7
v_gene: TRBV5-1
len: 14
CDR3aa: CASSDRDTSYEQYF
CDR3nt: TGCGCCAGCAGCGACCGGGACACCTCCTACGAGCAGTACTTC

abundance: NA
d_gene: NA
j_gene: TRBJ1-5
v_gene: TRBV5-8
len: 13
CDR3aa: CATRRVANQPQHF
CDR3nt: TGTGCCACCCGAAGGGTGGCAAATCAGCCCCAGCATTTT

abundance: NA
d_gene: TRBD1
j_gene: TRBJ2-2
v_gene: TRBV23-1
len: 18
CDR3aa: CASRDKGPTGDGTGELFF
CDR3nt: TGCGCCAGCAGGGACAAGGGGCCGACAGGGGATGGAACCGGGGAGCTGTTTTTT

abundance: NA
d_gene: TRBD1
j_gene: TRBJ2-3
v_gene: TRBV7-2
len: 15
CDR3aa: CASSSDRDITDTQYF
CDR3nt: TGTGCCAGCAGCTCGGACAGGGACATCACAGATACGCAGTATTTT

abundance: NA
d_gene: NA
j_gene: TRBJ1-4
v_gene: TRBV19
len: 15
CDR3aa: CASSIDQRNNEKLFF
CDR3nt: TGTGCCAGTAGTATAGATCAACGGAATAATGAAAAACTGTTTTTT

abundance: NA
d_gene: NA
j_gene: TRBJ1-1
v_gene: TRBV6-4
len: 13
CDR3aa: CASSEARGTEAFF
CDR3nt: TGTGCCAGCAGTGAAGCCCGAGGGACTGAAGCTTTCTTT

abundance: NA
d_gene: TRBD1
j_gene: TRBJ1-2
v_gene: TRBV7-8
len: 16
CDR3aa: CASSLDLTGGENGYTF
CDR3nt: TGTGCCAGCAGCTTAGATTTGACAGGGGGTGAAAATGGCTACACCTTC

abundance: large
d_gene: TRBD2
j_gene: TRBJ2-7
v_gene: TRBV6-1
len: 15
CDR3aa: CASSEEGGGAYEQYF
CDR3nt: TGTGCCAGCAGTGAAGAAGGCGGGGGGGCCTACGAGCAGTACTTC

abundance: NA
d_gene: NA
j_gene: TRBJ1-6
v_gene: TRBV6-5
len: 13
CDR3aa: CASSSGIKAPLHF
CDR3nt: TGTGCCAGCAGTTCCGGGATCAAAGCCCCCCTCCACTTT

abundance: once
d_gene: NA
j_gene: TRBJ2-2
v_gene: TRBV6-4
len: 16
CDR3aa: CASSDSSGRTTGELFF
CDR3nt: TGTGCCAGCAGTGACTCCTCAGGGAGGACCACCGGGGAGCTGTTTTTT